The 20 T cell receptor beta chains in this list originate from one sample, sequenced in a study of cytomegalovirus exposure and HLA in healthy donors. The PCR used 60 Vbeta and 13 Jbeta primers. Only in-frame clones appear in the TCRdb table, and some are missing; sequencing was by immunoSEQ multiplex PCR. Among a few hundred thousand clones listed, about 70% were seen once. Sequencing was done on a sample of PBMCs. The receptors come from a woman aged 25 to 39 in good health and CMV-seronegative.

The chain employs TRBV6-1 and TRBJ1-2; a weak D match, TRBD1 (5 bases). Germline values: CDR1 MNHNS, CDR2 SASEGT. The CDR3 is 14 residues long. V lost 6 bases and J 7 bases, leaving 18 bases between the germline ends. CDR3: CASSSPVRGAGYTF. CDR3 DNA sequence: TGTGCCAGCAGCAGCCCCGTGCGGGGCGCTGGCTACACCTTC.

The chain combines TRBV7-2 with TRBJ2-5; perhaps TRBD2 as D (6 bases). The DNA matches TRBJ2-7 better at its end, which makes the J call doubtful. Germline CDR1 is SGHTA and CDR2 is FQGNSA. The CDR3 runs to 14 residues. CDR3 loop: CASSFKRASYEQYF. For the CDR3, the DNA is TGTGCCAGCAGCTTCAAGCGGGCCTCCTACGAGCAGTACTTC.

CDR3 amino acids: CASSTSGGARNEQFF. Written as DNA, the CDR3 is TGTGCCAGCAGCACAAGCGGGGGGGCCAGGAATGAGCAGTTCTTC. The V and J genes are TRBV27 and TRBJ2-1, with 10 bases identical to TRBD2. The CDR3 spans 15 residues. CDR1 and CDR2 from the germline V gene are MNHEY and SMNVEV (reference sequence). Unmatched junction bases numbered 9, after V lost 6 bases and J lost 7 bases.

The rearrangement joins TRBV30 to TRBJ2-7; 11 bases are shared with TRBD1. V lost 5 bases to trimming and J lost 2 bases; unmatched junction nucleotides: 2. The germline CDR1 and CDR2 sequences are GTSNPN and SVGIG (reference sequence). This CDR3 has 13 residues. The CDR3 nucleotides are TGTGCCTGGGCGGACAGGGGGCCCTACGAGCAGTACTTC. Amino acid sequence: CAWADRGPYEQYF. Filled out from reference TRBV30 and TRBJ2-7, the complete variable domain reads SQTIHQWPATLVQPVGSPLSLECTVEGTSNPNLYWYRQAAGRGLQLLFYSVGIGQISSEVPQNLSASRPQDRQFILSSKKLLLSDSGFYLCAWADRGPYEQYFGPGTRLTVT.

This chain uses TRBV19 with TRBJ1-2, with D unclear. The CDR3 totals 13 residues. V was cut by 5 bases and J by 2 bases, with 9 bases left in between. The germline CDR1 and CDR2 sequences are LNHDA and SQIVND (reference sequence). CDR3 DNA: TGTGCCAGTAGTCCTACAGAGAACTATGGCTACACCTTC. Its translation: CASSPTENYGYTF.

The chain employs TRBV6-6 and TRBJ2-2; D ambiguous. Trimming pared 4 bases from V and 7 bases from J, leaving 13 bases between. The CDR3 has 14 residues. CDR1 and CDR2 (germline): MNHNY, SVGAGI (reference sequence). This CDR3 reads CASSSPRAGGELFF. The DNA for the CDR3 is TGTGCCAGCAGTTCCCCCCGAGCTGGCGGGGAGCTGTTTTTT.

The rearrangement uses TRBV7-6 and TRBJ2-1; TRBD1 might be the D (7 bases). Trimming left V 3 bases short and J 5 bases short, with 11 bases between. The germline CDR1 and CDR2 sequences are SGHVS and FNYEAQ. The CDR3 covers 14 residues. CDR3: CASSLQGGHNEQFF. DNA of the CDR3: TGTGCCAGCAGCTTGCAGGGGGGCCACAATGAGCAGTTCTTC.

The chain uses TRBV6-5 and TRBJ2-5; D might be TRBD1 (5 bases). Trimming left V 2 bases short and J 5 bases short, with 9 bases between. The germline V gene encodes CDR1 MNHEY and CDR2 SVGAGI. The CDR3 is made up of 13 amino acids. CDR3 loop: CASSYPGLETQYF. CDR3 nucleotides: TGTGCCAGCAGTTACCCAGGGTTGGAGACCCAGTACTTC.

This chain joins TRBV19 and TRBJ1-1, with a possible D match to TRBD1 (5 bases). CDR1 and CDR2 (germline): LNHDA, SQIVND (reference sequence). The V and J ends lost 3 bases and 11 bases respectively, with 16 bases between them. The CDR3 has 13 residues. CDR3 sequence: CASSIFAGRRAFF. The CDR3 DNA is TGTGCCAGTAGTATTTTTGCAGGGCGGCGGGCTTTCTTT. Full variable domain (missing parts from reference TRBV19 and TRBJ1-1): DGGITQSPKYLFRKEGQNVTLSCEQNLNHDAMYWYRQDPGQGLRLIYYSQIVNDFQKGDIAEGYSVSREKKESFPLTVTSAQKNPTAFYLCASSIFAGRRAFFGQGTRLTVV.

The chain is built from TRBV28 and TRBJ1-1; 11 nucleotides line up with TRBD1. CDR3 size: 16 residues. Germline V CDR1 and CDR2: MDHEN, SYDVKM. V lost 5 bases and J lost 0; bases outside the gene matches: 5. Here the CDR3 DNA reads TGTGCCAGCAGTCAAGGACAGGGGGCATTGAACACTGAAGCTTTCTTT. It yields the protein CASSQGQGALNTEAFF.

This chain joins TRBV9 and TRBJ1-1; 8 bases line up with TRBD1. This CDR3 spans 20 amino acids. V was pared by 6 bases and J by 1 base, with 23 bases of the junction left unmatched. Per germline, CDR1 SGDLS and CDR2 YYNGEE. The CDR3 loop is CASTRYHRGNLLLENTEAFF. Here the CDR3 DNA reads TGTGCCAGCACCAGATACCACAGGGGGAACCTTCTCCTCGAGAACACTGAAGCTTTCTTT. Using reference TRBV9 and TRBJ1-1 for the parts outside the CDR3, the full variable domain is DSGVTQTPKHLITATGQRVTLRCSPRSGDLSVYWYQQSLDQGLQFLIQYYNGEERAKGNILERFSAQQFPDLHSELNLSSLELGDSALYFCASTRYHRGNLLLENTEAFFGQGTRLTVV.

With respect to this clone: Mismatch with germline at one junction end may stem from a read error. The CDR3: CASSQVFTTGAPIF. The CDR3 region has the DNA TGCGCCAGCAGCCAAGTTTTTACGACAGGGGCCCCCATTTTT. The V call is TRBV4-1, the J call TRBJ1-5; 8 bases map to TRBD1. The germline V gene has CDR1 MGHRA and CDR2 YSYEKL. This CDR3 spans 14 amino acids.

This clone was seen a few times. Here the CDR3 DNA reads TGTGCCAGCAGCTTCACTTTCCAGGGGGAGGCCGGGGAGCTGTTTTTT. Protein: CASSFTFQGEAGELFF. The chain has TRBV7-9 and TRBJ2-2, with a tentative D call TRBD1 (7 bases). Trimming took off 3 bases at V and 6 bases at J, with 17 bases between the two ends. This CDR3 spans 16 amino acids. From germline, CDR1 is SEHNR and CDR2 FQNEAQ (reference sequence).

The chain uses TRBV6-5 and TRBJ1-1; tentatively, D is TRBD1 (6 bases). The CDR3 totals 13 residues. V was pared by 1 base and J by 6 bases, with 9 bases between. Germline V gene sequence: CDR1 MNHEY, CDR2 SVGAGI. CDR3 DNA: TGTGCCAGCAGTTACTACCGACAGGCTGAAGCTTTCTTT. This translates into CASSYYRQAEAFF.

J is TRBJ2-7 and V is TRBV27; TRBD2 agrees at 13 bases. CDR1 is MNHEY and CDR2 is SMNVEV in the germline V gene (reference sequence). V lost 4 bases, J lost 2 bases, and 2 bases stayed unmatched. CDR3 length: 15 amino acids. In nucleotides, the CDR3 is TGTGCCAGCAGTTCAGGACTAGCGGGAGCCTACGAGCAGTACTTC. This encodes CASSSGLAGAYEQYF.

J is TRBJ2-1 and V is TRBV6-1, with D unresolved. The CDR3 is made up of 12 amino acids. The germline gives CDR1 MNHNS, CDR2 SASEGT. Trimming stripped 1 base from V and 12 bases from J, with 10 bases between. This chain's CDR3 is CASSEVASPQFF. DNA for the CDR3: TGTGCCAGCAGTGAAGTTGCTAGTCCGCAGTTCTTC.

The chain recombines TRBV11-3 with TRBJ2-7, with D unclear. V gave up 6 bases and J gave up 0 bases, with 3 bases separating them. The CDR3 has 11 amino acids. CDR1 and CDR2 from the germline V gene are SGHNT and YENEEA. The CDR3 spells CASSISYEQYF. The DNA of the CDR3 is TGTGCCAGCAGTATCTCCTACGAGCAGTACTTC.

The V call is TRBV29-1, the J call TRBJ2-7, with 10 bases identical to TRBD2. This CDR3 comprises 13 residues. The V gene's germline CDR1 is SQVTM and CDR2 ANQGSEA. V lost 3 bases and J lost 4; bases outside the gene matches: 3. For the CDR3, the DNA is TGCAGCGTTGATGAGCGGGAGGGGTACGAGCAGTACTTC. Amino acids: CSVDEREGYEQYF.

This CDR3 is CASSLAAGYYTDTQYF. For the CDR3, the DNA is TGTGCCAGCAGCTTGGCCGCGGGCTACTACACAGATACGCAGTATTTT. The V call is TRBV5-8, the J call TRBJ2-3; tentatively, D is TRBD2 (5 bases). V lost 0 bases and J lost 2, with 13 bases in between. The length of the CDR3 is 16 residues. Germline V gene sequence: CDR1 SGHTS, CDR2 YDEGEE.

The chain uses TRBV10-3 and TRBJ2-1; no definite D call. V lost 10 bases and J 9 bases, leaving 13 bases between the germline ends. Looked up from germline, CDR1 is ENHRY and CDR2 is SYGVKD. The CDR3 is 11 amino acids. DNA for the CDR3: TGTGCCACCTGGAGTACCGGTGAGCAGTTCTTC. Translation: CATWSTGEQFF.